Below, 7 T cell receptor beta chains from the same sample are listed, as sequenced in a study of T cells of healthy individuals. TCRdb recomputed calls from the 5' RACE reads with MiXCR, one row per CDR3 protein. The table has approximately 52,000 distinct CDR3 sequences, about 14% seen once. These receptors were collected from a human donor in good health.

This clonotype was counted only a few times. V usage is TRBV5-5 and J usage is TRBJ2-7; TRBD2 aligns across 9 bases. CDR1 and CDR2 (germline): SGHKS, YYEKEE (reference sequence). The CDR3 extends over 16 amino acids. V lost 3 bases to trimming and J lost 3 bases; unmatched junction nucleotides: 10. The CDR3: CASSSSGLAGFYEQYF. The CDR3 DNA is TGTGCCAGCAGCTCCTCGGGGCTAGCGGGGTTCTACGAGCAGTACTTC. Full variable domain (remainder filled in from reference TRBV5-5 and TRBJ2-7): DAGVTQSPTHLIKTRGQQVTLRCSPISGHKSVSWYQQVLGQGPQFIFQYYEKEERGRGNFPDRFSARQFPNYSSELNVNALLLGDSALYLCASSSSGLAGFYEQYFGPGTRLTVT.

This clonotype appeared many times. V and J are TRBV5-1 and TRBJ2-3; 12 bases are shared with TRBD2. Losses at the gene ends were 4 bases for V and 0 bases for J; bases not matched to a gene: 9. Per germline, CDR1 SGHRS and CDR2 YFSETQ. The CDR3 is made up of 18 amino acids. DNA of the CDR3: TGCGCCAGCAGCACCGTGACTAGCGGGGGCACTAGCACAGATACGCAGTATTTT. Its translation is CASSTVTSGGTSTDTQYF.

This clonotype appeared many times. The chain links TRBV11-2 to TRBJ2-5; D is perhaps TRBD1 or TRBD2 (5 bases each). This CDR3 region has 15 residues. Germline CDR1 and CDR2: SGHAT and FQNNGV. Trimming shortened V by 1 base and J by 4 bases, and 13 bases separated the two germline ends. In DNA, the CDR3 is TGTGCCAGCAGCTTAGCCCCGGGGCCTGGAGAGACCCAGTACTTC. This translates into CASSLAPGPGETQYF.

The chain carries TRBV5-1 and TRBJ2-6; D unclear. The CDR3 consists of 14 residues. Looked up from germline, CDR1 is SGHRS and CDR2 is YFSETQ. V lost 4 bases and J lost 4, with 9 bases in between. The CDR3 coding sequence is TGCGCCAGCAGCGAGGATGGGGGGGCCAACGTCCTGACTTTC. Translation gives CASSEDGGANVLTF.

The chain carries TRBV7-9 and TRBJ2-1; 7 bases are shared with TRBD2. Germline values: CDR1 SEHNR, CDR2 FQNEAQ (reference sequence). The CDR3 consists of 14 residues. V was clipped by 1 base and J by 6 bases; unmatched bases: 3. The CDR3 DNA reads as TGTGCCAGCAGCTTAGGGGGGGGAAGCAATGAGCAGTTCTTC. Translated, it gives CASSLGGGSNEQFF. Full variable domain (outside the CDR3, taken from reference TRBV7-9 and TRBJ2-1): DTGVSQNPRHKITKRGQNVTFRCDPISEHNRLYWYRQTLGQGPEFLTYFQNEAQLEKSRLLSDRFSAERPKGSFSTLEIQRTEQGDSAMYLCASSLGGGSNEQFFGPGTRLTVL.

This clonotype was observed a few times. CDR3 nucleotides: TGTGCCAGCAGCGAATCTAGCCCAGGGGGCGACTATGGCTACACCTTC. It is translated as CASSESSPGGDYGYTF. V is TRBV2 and J is TRBJ1-2; 8 nucleotides match TRBD1. The CDR3 extends over 16 amino acids. With V trimmed by 6 bases and J by 3 bases, 12 bases remained unmatched. Germline V gives CDR1 SNHLY, CDR2 FYNNEI.

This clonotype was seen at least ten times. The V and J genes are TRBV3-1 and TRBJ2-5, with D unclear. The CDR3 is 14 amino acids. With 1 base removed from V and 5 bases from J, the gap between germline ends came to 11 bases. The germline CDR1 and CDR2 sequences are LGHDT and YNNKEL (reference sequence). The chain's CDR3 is CASSQGAASETQYF. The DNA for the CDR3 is TGTGCCAGCAGCCAAGGGGCTGCCAGTGAGACCCAGTACTTC.